This entry lists 32 T cell receptor beta chains sequenced from one sample in a study of beta chain features in type 1 diabetes. The investigators reverse transcribed all of the isolated RNA, so they sequenced expressed TCRB transcripts. TCRdb's table, derived via immunoSEQ multiplex PCR, lists solely in-frame clones and lacks some. The sample lists some 220,000 clones, around 9.9% occurring once. The sample comprised central memory CD4+ T cells from blood. The receptor set was obtained from a man aged 18 to 30 in good health.

This clone was seen only a few times. V usage is TRBV7-2 and J usage is TRBJ2-4; 7 bases fit TRBD1. The length of the CDR3 is 14 residues. J was trimmed by 4 bases and V by 4 bases; bases with no gene match: 4. CDR1 SGHTA and CDR2 FQGNSA come from the germline V gene. CDR3 nucleotide sequence: TGTGCCAGCAGCTCGCCGGGACAGAAAAACATTCAGTACTTC. Its translation is CASSSPGQKNIQYF.

This clone was seen a few times. The chain carries TRBV30 and TRBJ2-7; D may be TRBD1 (6 bases). Germline assignment: CDR1 GTSNPN and CDR2 SVGIG (reference sequence). V lost 1 base, J lost 7 bases, and 11 bases lay in between. This CDR3 has 12 residues. CDR3 DNA: TGTGCCTGGAGTGAACAGGGTGAGGAGCAGTACTTC. It translates to CAWSEQGEEQYF. The full variable domain, with the rest looked up from reference TRBV30 and TRBJ2-7, is SQTIHQWPATLVQPVGSPLSLECTVEGTSNPNLYWYRQAAGRGLQLLFYSVGIGQISSEVPQNLSASRPQDRQFILSSKKLLLSDSGFYLCAWSEQGEEQYFGPGTRLTVT.

V usage is TRBV13 and J usage is TRBJ2-3; possible D gene TRBD2, 6 bases. This CDR3 has 15 residues. CDR1 and CDR2 (germline): PRHDT, FYEKMQ (reference sequence). V was pared by 6 bases and J by 3 bases, with 16 bases between. This chain's CDR3 is CASRPILASTDTQYF. CDR3 bases: TGTGCCAGCAGGCCAATTCTAGCGTCGACAGATACGCAGTATTTT.

This clone was detected a few times. The chain combines TRBV14 with TRBJ2-7, with 10 bases identical to TRBD1. CDR1 is SGHDN, CDR2 FVKESK, per germline. After removal of 3 bases from V and 2 bases from J, the junction contained 4 bases not matched to a gene. CDR3 length: 15 amino acids. CDR3 DNA: TGTGCCAGCAGCCAGTTCGGACAGGGGGCCTACGAGCAGTACTTC. Its translation is CASSQFGQGAYEQYF.

The genes are TRBV11-2 and TRBJ2-2; 8 bases are a match to TRBD1. Trimming cost V 2 bases and J 0 bases; bases outside gene matches: 2. The length of the CDR3 is 16 residues. From germline, CDR1 is SGHAT and CDR2 FQNNGV. CDR3 loop: CASSLQQGANTGELFF. The CDR3 DNA reads as TGTGCCAGCAGCTTACAACAGGGGGCGAACACCGGGGAGCTGTTTTTT.

The rearrangement links TRBV10-3 to TRBJ2-2; a weak D match, TRBD2 (6 bases). The CDR3 runs to 15 residues. V gave up 10 bases and J gave up 2 bases, with 17 bases separating them. The germline V gene has CDR1 ENHRY and CDR2 SYGVKD. CDR3 nucleotides: TGTGCCACCCGGGGGTCTAGCAGCAACACCGGGGAGCTGTTTTTT. Translated, it gives CATRGSSSNTGELFF.

The gene calls are TRBV28 and TRBJ2-3; D ambiguous. This CDR3 contains 15 residues. Germline-derived CDR1 and CDR2 are MDHEN and SYDVKM. Trimming cost V 3 bases and J 6 bases, with 16 bases left between them. CDR3 DNA sequence: TGTGCCAGCAGTTTTTTACTCAACCTGAGGGATACGCAGTATTTT. It yields the protein CASSFLLNLRDTQYF.

This clone was counted a few times. The CDR3 DNA follows: TGTGCCTGGAGGGATGAAAAACTGTTTTTT. This encodes CAWRDEKLFF. The V call is TRBV30, the J call TRBJ1-4; no reliable D call. In germline, CDR1 is GTSNPN, CDR2 SVGIG (reference sequence). This CDR3 spans 10 amino acids. V dropped 3 bases and J dropped 6 bases, with 2 bases sitting between them.

This clone was observed at least ten times. The V gene is TRBV7-8, the J gene TRBJ2-3, with unresolved D. The CDR3 is 13 amino acids. In germline, CDR1 is SGHVS, CDR2 FQNEAQ. Trimming left V 2 bases short and J 4 bases short, with 7 bases between. The CDR3 protein is CASSLQGADTQYF. The DNA of the CDR3 is TGTGCCAGCAGCTTACAAGGCGCAGATACGCAGTATTTT.

This clone was counted many times. The chain joins TRBV5-4 to TRBJ1-1; perhaps TRBD1 as D (5 bases). There are 15 residues in the CDR3. The V gene lost 4 bases and the J gene lost 0 bases, with 13 bases spanning the gap. Germline V gene data show CDR1 as SGHNT and CDR2 as YYREEE (reference sequence). In DNA form, the CDR3 reads TGTGCCAGCAGCAAAATACAGGATTTGAACACTGAAGCTTTCTTT. Protein product: CASSKIQDLNTEAFF.

This clone was detected only a few times. The J gene is TRBJ1-1, the V gene TRBV6-6, with 7 bases that match TRBD1. CDR1 MNHNY and CDR2 SVGAGI come from the germline V gene (reference sequence). The V and J ends lost 4 bases and 6 bases, in that order; junction bases with no gene match: 5. This CDR3 contains 13 residues. The CDR3 sequence is CASSFRQGAEAFF. DNA of the CDR3: TGTGCCAGCAGTTTCAGACAGGGCGCTGAAGCTTTCTTT.

With regard to this clone: The same CDR3 also results from other DNA sequences found in this sample. V and J are TRBV5-6 and TRBJ2-6; 7 nucleotides align to TRBD1. The V gene's germline CDR1 is SGHDT and CDR2 YYEEEE. The V and J ends lost 0 bases and 4 bases, in that order; junction bases with no gene match: 10. The CDR3 covers 18 residues. The CDR3 reads CASSLVTGDSSGANVLTF. CDR3 bases: TGTGCCAGCAGCTTGGTTACAGGGGACAGCTCGGGGGCCAACGTCCTGACTTTC.

V and J are TRBV27 and TRBJ2-7; 7 bases align to TRBD1. CDR1 is MNHEY, CDR2 SMNVEV, per germline (reference sequence). Losses at the gene ends were 4 bases for V and 3 bases for J; bases not matched to a gene: 6. CDR3 length equals 14 residues. The CDR3 DNA is TGTGCCAGCAGTTCCGGGACAGAGATCTACGAGCAGTACTTC. Its translation: CASSSGTEIYEQYF.

The gene calls are TRBV30 and TRBJ1-3; D remains unclear. The ends were cut back, 4 bases at V and 4 bases at J, with 11 bases in the middle. The CDR3 is 13 residues long. Germline loops: CDR1 GTSNPN, CDR2 SVGIG (reference sequence). CDR3 residues: CAWTYGSGNTIYF. Here the CDR3 DNA reads TGTGCCTGGACATACGGTAGCGGAAACACCATATATTTT.

The chain uses TRBV2 and TRBJ2-2; D remains unclear. This CDR3 is 12 amino acids long. Trimming cost V 5 bases and J 6 bases, with 7 bases left between them. CDR1 is SNHLY and CDR2 is FYNNEI in the germline V gene. The CDR3 here is CASSYSPGELFF. CDR3 bases: TGTGCCAGCAGTTATAGCCCCGGGGAGCTGTTTTTT. Filled out from reference TRBV2 and TRBJ2-2, the complete variable domain reads EPEVTQTPSHQVTQMGQEVILRCVPISNHLYFYWYRQILGQKVEFLVSFYNNEISEKSEIFDDQFSVERPDGSNFTLKIRSTKLEDSAMYFCASSYSPGELFFGEGSRLTVL.

The CDR3 spells CSAAPELAGAETQYF. The CDR3 region has the DNA TGCAGCGCCGCACCCGAACTAGCGGGGGCAGAGACCCAGTACTTC. The chain joins TRBV29-1 to TRBJ2-5; 11 positions agree with TRBD2. The CDR3 runs 15 residues. Germline CDR1 SQVTM, CDR2 ANQGSEA. V lost 7 bases to trimming and J lost 4 bases; unmatched junction nucleotides: 11.

This clone showed up many times. The genes are TRBV7-8 and TRBJ2-5, with 8 positions matching TRBD1. The CDR3 spans 14 residues. V lost 5 bases to trimming and J lost 7 bases; unmatched junction nucleotides: 9. CDR1 SGHVS and CDR2 FQNEAQ come from the germline V gene. CDR3: CASSTRTGLGTQYF. The CDR3 DNA sequence: TGTGCCAGCAGCACCCGGACAGGGTTGGGGACCCAGTACTTC. Full variable domain (remainder filled in from reference TRBV7-8 and TRBJ2-5): GAGVSQSPRYKVAKRGQDVALRCDPISGHVSLFWYQQALGQGPEFLTYFQNEAQLDKSGLPSDRFFAERPEGSVSTLKIQRTQQEDSAVYLCASSTRTGLGTQYFGPGTRLLVL.

There are a few counts of this clone. This chain joins TRBV28 and TRBJ2-7; no clear D. V was trimmed by 5 bases and J by 3 bases, leaving 5 bases between them. Germline CDR1 is MDHEN and CDR2 is SYDVKM. The CDR3 covers 11 residues. CDR3 nucleotide sequence: TGTGCCAGCAGTGCCCTCTACGAGCAGTACTTC. Protein: CASSALYEQYF.

This sequence joins TRBV9 and TRBJ1-2; D is unresolved. The germline gives CDR1 SGDLS, CDR2 YYNGEE. V was shortened by 2 bases and J by 8 bases, with 13 bases between the two germline ends. This CDR3 has 13 amino acids. CDR3 protein: CASSVSGSRGYTF. CDR3 DNA: TGTGCCAGCAGCGTCTCCGGGAGCAGGGGCTACACCTTC.

In this sample, this clone turned up many times. This CDR3 reads CASSSRDSFYEQYF. DNA of the CDR3: TGTGCCAGCAGTTCCCGGGACAGTTTCTACGAGCAGTACTTC. The V gene is TRBV2, the J gene TRBJ2-7; 7 bases map to TRBD1. Germline V gene sequence: CDR1 SNHLY, CDR2 FYNNEI. Trimming took 5 bases from V and 3 from J; bases not matched to a gene: 7. There are 14 residues in the CDR3.

This clone occurred a few times. The same CDR3 also results from other DNA sequences found in this sample. This chain links TRBV29-1 with TRBJ2-2; 8 bases line up with TRBD1. Germline V gene data show CDR1 as SQVTM and CDR2 as ANQGSEA. This CDR3 spans 14 amino acids. The trim removed 5 bases at V and 0 bases at J, leaving 2 bases unmatched. The CDR3 DNA sequence: TGCAGCGTTCCGGGACAGGCGAACACCGGGGAGCTGTTTTTT. Translation: CSVPGQANTGELFF.

The genes are TRBV6-5 and TRBJ2-7, with 7 bases fitting TRBD1. Germline CDR1 reads MNHEY; CDR2 reads SVGAGI. V lost 6 bases and J lost 5; bases outside the gene matches: 10. This CDR3 spans 14 amino acids. The CDR3 spells CASREPGGTDEQYF. For the CDR3, the DNA is TGTGCCAGCAGGGAACCAGGGGGAACCGACGAGCAGTACTTC.

This clone turned up a few times. This chain joins TRBV7-9 and TRBJ2-1, with D tentatively TRBD1 (5 bases). V lost 5 bases and J 3 bases, leaving 11 bases between the germline ends. CDR1 is SEHNR, CDR2 FQNEAQ, per germline (reference sequence). There are 14 residues in the CDR3. The CDR3 nucleotides are TGTGCCAGCAGCCCTCGCCAGGGCTACAATGAGCAGTTCTTC. Protein product: CASSPRQGYNEQFF.

This clone was observed a few times. CDR3 amino acids: CASRGNFAKNTEAFF. CDR3 in DNA: TGTGCCAGTAGAGGGAATTTTGCAAAGAACACTGAAGCTTTCTTT. This chain joins TRBV19 and TRBJ1-1; unclear D gene. The V end lost 6 bases, the J end lost 1 base, and 15 bases lay between the germline ends. Germline lookup yields CDR1 LNHDA and CDR2 SQIVND (reference sequence). The CDR3 runs to 15 residues.

This clone was found a few times. The chain combines TRBV18 with TRBJ1-5, with D possibly TRBD1 on 5 matching bases. Trimming pared 3 bases from V and 1 base from J, leaving 16 bases between. The germline CDR1 and CDR2 sequences are KGHSH and LQKENI. CDR3 size: 17 residues. In nucleotides, the CDR3 is TGTGCCAGCTCACCCTTAGTCCTGGCAGGGAGCAATCAGCCCCAGCATTTT. Encoded protein: CASSPLVLAGSNQPQHF.

This chain connects TRBV10-3 to TRBJ1-3, with D unclear. Germline V gene lookup returns CDR1 ENHRY and CDR2 SYGVKD. V lost 0 bases, J lost 6 bases, and 9 bases lay in between. The CDR3 loop spans 14 amino acids. This CDR3 reads CAISESGTVNTIYF. CDR3 DNA: TGTGCCATCAGTGAGTCAGGAACCGTAAACACCATATATTTT.

This clone has at least ten counts. The chain combines TRBV28 with TRBJ1-2; no clear D gene. This CDR3 region has 11 residues. Trimming pared 3 bases from V and 3 bases from J, leaving 2 bases between. Germline CDR1 MDHEN, CDR2 SYDVKM. CDR3 amino acids: CASSLDYGYTF. CDR3 bases: TGTGCCAGCAGTTTGGACTATGGCTACACCTTC.

On this clone itself: The junction and the germline gene differ at one end; a read error may be behind it. The chain combines TRBV6-1 with TRBJ2-6, with D perhaps TRBD2 (5 bases). Germline V gives CDR1 MNHNS, CDR2 SASEGT. The CDR3 has 17 amino acids. CDR3 DNA: TGTGCCAGCAGTGCCAGTACTCTAGCCTCTGGCGCCAACGTCCTGACTTTC. As protein: CASSASTLASGANVLTF.

This clone has just a few counts. The chain links TRBV7-9 to TRBJ2-7; D remains unclear. The CDR3 has 14 amino acids. The V end lost 2 bases, the J end lost 0 bases, and 8 bases lay between the germline ends. CDR1 SEHNR and CDR2 FQNEAQ come from the germline V gene (reference sequence). The CDR3 DNA reads TGTGCCAGCAGCTTACCAGACACCTCCTACGAGCAGTACTTC. It encodes CASSLPDTSYEQYF.

The chain has TRBV9 and TRBJ2-1, with 7 bases that match TRBD2. V lost 4 bases and J lost 1; bases outside the gene matches: 5. Germline lookup yields CDR1 SGDLS and CDR2 YYNGEE. The CDR3 spans 15 residues. CDR3 nucleotides: TGTGCCAGCAGCACACGGGGGGATTCCTACAATGAGCAGTTCTTC. It specifies CASSTRGDSYNEQFF. The full variable domain, completed using reference TRBV9 and TRBJ2-1, is DSGVTQTPKHLITATGQRVTLRCSPRSGDLSVYWYQQSLDQGLQFLIQYYNGEERAKGNILERFSAQQFPDLHSELNLSSLELGDSALYFCASSTRGDSYNEQFFGPGTRLTVL.

This clone turned up a few times. The chain recombines TRBV18 with TRBJ2-2; TRBD2 matches 12 bases. With 5 bases clipped from V and 6 bases from J, the junction kept 13 bases outside the gene matches. CDR1 and CDR2 (germline): KGHSH, LQKENI. CDR3 length: 18 residues. CDR3 region: CASSAGLAGNEGSGELFF. The CDR3 DNA reads as TGTGCCAGCTCAGCCGGACTAGCGGGAAATGAGGGCTCCGGGGAGCTGTTTTTT.

This clone was counted at least ten times. The chain employs TRBV4-1 and TRBJ2-1, with 14 bases lining up with TRBD2. V lost 6 bases to trimming and J lost 8 bases; unmatched junction nucleotides: 27. Per germline, CDR1 MGHRA and CDR2 YSYEKL. This CDR3 region has 22 residues. In nucleotides, the CDR3 is TGCGCCAGCAGTTTTACAGGGCGACCTGGACTAGCGGGAGGAGGCGGGTACGATGAGCAGTTCTTC. Protein product: CASSFTGRPGLAGGGGYDEQFF.